This T cell receptor beta chain was captured by sequencing in a study of cytomegalovirus exposure and HLA in healthy donors. Notes on the study in general: As a later analysis showed, a missense DCLRE1C variant was linked to trimming of TCR beta V- and J-genes. A previous analysis found most TCR beta V segments productive roughly 87% or roughly 30% of the time.

About this clone: Its target is unknown.

Use of 60 Vbeta and 13 Jbeta primers characterized the PCR. Some clones are missing from TCRdb's copy, which holds only in-frame ones; the method was immunoSEQ multiplex PCR. The sample has approximately 160,000 clones; over 80% are singletons. Input material: PBMCs. This TCR was recovered from a human donor in good health.

The CDR3 spells CASSLEGPSGNTIYF. CDR3 coding DNA: TGCGCCAGCAGCTTGGAGGGGCCCTCTGGAAACACCATATATTTT. The rearrangement joins TRBV5-1 to TRBJ1-3, with D possibly being TRBD1 (5 bases). The V gene's germline CDR1 is SGHRS and CDR2 YFSETQ. V dropped 0 bases and J dropped 0 bases, with 7 bases sitting between them. This CDR3 has 15 residues.